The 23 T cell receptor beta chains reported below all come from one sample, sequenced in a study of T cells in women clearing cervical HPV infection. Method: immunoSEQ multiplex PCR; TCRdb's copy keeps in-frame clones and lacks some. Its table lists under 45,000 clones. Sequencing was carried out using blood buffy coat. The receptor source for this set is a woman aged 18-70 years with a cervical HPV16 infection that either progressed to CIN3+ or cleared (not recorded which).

CDR3 region: CASRGTGIEGPPHEQYF. CDR3 bases read: TGTGCCAGCAGAGGGACAGGGATCGAGGGGCCCCCTCACGAG. This sequence joins TRBV2 and TRBJ2-7, with 9 bases matching TRBD1. The read stops 3 residues short of the end of the CDR3; the missing end is completed from the germline J gene. The CDR3 covers 17 residues. Germline CDR1 and CDR2: SNHLY and FYNNEI. Trimming cost V 6 bases and J 5 bases; bases outside gene matches: 17.

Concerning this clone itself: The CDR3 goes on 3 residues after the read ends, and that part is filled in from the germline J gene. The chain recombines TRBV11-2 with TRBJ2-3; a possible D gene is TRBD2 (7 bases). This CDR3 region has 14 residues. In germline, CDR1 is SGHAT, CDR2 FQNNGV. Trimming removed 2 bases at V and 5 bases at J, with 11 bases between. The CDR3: CASSLTRGGDTQYF. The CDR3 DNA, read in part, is TGTGCCAGCAGCTTAACGAGGGGGGGAGATACG.

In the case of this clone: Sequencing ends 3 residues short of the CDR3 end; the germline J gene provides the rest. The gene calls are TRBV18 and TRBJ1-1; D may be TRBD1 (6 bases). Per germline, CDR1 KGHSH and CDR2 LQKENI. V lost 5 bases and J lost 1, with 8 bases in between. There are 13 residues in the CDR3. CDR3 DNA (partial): TGTGCCAGCTCAATGGGACAGAACACTGAA. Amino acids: CASSMGQNTE. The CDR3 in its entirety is CASSMGQNTEAFF.

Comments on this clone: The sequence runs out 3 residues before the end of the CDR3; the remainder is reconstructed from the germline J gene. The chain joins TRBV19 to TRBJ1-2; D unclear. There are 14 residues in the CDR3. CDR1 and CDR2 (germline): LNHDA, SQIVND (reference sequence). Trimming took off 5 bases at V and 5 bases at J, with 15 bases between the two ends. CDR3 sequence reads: CASSPFSGSYGYTF. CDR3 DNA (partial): TGTGCCAGTAGTCCGTTTTCAGGCTCTTATGGC. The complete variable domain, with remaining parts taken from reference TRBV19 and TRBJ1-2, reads DGGITQSPKYLFRKEGQNVTLSCEQNLNHDAMYWYRQDPGQGLRLIYYSQIVNDFQKGDIAEGYSVSREKKESFPLTVTSAQKNPTAFYLCASSPFSGSYGYTFGSGTRLTVV.

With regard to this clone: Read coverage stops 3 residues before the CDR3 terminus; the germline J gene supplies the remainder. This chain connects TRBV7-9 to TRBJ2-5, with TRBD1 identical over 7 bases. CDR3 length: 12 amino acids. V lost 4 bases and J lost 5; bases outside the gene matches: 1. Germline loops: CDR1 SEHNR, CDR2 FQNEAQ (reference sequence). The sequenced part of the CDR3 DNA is TGTGCCAGCAGCTCACAGGGGGAGACC. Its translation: CASSSQGET. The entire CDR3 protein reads CASSSQGETQYF.

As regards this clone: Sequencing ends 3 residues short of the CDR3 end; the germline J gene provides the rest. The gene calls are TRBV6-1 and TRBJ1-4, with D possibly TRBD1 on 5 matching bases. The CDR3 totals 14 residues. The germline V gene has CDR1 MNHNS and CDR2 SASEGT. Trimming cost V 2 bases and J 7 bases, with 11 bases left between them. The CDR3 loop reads CASSERNRGEKLFF. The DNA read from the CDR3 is TGTGCCAGCAGTGAACGAAATAGGGGTGAAAAA.

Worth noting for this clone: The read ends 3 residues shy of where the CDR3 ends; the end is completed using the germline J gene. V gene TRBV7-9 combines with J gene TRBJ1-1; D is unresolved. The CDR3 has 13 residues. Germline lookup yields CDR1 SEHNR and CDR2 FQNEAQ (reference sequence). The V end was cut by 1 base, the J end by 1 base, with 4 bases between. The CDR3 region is CASSLVANTEAFF. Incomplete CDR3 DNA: TGTGCCAGCAGCTTAGTAGCGAACACTGAA.

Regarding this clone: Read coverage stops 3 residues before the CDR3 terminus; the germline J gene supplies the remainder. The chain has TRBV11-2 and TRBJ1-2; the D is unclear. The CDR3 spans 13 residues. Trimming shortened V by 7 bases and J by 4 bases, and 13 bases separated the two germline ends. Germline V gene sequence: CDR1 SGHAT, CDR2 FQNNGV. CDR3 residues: CASTKLGFYGYTF. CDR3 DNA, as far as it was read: TGTGCCAGCACAAAACTCGGGTTCTATGGC.

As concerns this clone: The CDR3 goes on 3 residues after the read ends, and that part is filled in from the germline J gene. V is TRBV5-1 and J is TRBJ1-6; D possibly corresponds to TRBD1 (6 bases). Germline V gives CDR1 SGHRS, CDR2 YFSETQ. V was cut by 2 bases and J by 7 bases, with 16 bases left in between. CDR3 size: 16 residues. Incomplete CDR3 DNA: TGCGCCAGCAGCTTAGGGACCGCCAGGGGAAATTCACCC. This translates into CASSLGTARGNSP. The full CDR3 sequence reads CASSLGTARGNSPLHF.

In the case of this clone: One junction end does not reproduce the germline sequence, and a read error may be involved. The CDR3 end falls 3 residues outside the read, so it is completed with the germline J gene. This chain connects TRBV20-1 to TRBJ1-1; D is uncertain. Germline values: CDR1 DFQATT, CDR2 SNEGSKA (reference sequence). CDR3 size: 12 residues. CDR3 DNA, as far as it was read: TGCAGTGCCAGAGGGCCGAACACTGAA. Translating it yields CSARGPNTE. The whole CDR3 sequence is CSARGPNTEAFF.

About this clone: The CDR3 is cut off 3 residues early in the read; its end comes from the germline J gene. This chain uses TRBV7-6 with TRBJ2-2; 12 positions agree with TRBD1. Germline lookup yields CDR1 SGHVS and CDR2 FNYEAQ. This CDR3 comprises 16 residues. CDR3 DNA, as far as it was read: TGTGCCAGCAGCTCGGGACAGGGGGCAACTAATGAAAAG. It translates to CASSSGQGATNEK. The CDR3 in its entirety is CASSSGQGATNEKLFF.

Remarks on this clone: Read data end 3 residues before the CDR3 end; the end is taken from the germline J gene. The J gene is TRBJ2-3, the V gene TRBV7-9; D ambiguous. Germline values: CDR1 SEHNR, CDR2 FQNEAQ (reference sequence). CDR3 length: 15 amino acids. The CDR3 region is CASSRIEHRQETQYF. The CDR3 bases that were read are TGTGCCAGCAGCCGTATCGAACATCGCCAAGAGACG.

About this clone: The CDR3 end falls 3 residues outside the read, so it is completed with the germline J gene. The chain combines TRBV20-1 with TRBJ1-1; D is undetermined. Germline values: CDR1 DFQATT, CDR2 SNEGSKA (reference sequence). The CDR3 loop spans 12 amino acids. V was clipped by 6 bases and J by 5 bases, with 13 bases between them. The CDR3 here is CSALLGRTEAFF. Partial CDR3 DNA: TGCAGTGCGTTACTAGGGAGAACTGAA.

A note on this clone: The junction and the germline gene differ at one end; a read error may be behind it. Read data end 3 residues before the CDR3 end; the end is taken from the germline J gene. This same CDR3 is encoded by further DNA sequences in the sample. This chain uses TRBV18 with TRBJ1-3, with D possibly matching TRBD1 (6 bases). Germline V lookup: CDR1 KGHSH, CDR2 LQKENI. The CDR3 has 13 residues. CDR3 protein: CASSPPFRDTIYF. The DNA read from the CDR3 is TGTGCCAGCTCACCACCGTTCCGGGACACT.

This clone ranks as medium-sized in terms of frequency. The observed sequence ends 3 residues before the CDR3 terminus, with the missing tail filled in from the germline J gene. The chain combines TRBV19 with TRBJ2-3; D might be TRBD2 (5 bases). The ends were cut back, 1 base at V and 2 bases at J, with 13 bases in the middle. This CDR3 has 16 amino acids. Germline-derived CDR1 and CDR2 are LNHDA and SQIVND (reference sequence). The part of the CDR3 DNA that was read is TGTGCCAGTAGTATAGGAGGAACTAGGGCCACAGATACG. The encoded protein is CASSIGGTRATDT. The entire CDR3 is CASSIGGTRATDTQYF.

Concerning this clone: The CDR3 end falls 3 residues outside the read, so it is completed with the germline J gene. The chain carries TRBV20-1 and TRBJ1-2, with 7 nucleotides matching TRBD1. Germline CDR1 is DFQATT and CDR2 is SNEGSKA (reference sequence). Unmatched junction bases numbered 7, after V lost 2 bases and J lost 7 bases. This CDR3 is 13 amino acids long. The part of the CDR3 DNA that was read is TGCAGTGCTAGATATAGGGGGCAGGGTGGC. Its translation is CSARYRGQGG. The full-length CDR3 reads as CSARYRGQGGYTF.

The CDR3 sequence: CASSPGQGQYEQYF. Incomplete CDR3 DNA: TGTGCCAGCAGCCCGGGACAGGGACAGTACGAG. This chain uses TRBV11-1 with TRBJ2-7; 9 nucleotides line up with TRBD1. The read terminates 3 residues ahead of where the CDR3 ends, so the germline J gene completes it. The CDR3 spans 14 residues. From germline, CDR1 is SGHAT and CDR2 FQDESV (reference sequence). After removal of 5 bases from V and 4 bases from J, the junction contained 6 bases not matched to a gene.

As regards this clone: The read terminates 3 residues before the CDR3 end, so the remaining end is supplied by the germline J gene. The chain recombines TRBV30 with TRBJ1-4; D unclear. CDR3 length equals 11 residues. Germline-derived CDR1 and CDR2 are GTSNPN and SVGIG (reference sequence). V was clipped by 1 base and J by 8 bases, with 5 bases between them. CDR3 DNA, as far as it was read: TGTGCCTGGAGTGCCTCCGAAAAA. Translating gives CAWSASEK. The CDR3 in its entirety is CAWSASEKLFF.

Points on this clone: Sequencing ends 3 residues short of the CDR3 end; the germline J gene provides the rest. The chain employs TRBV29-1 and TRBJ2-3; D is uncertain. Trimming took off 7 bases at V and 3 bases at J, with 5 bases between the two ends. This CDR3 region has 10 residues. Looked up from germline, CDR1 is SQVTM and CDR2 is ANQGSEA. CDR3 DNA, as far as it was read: TGCAGCGCAGGAACAGATACG. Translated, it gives CSAGTDT. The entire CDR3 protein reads CSAGTDTQYF.

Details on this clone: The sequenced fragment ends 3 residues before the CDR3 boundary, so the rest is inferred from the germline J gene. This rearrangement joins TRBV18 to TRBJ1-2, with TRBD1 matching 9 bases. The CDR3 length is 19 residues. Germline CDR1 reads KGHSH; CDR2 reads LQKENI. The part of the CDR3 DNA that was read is TGTGCCAGCTCACCGCGAACCCCGGGACAGGGAACGGCCGTCTACGAC. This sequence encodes CASSPRTPGQGTAVYD. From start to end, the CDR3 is CASSPRTPGQGTAVYDYTF.

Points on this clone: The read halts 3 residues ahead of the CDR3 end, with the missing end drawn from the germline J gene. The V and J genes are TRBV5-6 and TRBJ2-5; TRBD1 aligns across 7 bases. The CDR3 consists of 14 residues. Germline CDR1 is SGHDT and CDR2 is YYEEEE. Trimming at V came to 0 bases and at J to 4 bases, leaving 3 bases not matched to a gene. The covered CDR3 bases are TGTGCCAGCAGCTTGGCAGGGGGTCGAGAGACC. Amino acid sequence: CASSLAGGRET. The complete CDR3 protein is CASSLAGGRETQYF.

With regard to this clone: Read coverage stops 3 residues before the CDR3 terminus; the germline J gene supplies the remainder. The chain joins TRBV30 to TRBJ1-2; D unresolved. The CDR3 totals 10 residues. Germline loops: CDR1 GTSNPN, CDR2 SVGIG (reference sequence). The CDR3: CAWSPVFYTF. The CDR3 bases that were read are TGTGCCTGGAGTCCAGTCTTC.

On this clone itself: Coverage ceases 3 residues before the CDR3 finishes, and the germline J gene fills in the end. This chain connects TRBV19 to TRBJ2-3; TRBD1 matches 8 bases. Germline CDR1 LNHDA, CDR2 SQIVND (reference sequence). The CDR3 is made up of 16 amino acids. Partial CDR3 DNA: TGTGCCAGTAGTATAGGGACAGGGCCTGGCGGAGAGACG. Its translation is CASSIGTGPGGET. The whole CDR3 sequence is CASSIGTGPGGETQYF. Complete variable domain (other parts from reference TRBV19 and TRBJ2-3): DGGITQSPKYLFRKEGQNVTLSCEQNLNHDAMYWYRQDPGQGLRLIYYSQIVNDFQKGDIAEGYSVSREKKESFPLTVTSAQKNPTAFYLCASSIGTGPGGETQYFGPGTRLTVL.